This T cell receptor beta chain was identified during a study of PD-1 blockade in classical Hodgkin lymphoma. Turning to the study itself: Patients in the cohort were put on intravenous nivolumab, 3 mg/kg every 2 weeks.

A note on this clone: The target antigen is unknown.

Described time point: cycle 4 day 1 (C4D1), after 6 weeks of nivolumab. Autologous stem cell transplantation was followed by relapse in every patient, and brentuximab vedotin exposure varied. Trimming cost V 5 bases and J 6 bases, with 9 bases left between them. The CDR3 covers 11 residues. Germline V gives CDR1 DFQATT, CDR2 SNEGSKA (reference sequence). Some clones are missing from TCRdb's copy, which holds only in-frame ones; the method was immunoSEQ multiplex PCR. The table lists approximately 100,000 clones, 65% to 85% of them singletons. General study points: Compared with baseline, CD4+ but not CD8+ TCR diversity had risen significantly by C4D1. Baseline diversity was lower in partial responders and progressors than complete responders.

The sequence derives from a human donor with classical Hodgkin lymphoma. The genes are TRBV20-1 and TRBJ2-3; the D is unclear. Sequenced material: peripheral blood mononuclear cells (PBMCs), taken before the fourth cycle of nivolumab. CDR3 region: CSASTGDTQYF. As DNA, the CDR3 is TGCAGTGCTTCCACTGGTGATACGCAGTATTTT.